The present T cell receptor (beta chain) was sequenced within a study of spatial heterogeneity in lung cancer (dated by TCRdb to about 2019). For the study in its entirety: More beta-chain than alpha-chain transcripts were consistently detected, likely reflecting higher beta-chain transcript abundance. In the raw uncorrected reads, each unique combination of TCR and UMI appeared more than ten times on average. TCR alpha and beta repertoires were quantitatively compared across multiple tumor regions, matched nontumor lung and blood in non-small cell lung cancer. Nonsynonymous mutation counts, determined by whole-exome sequencing of tumor tissue, were related to features of the TCR repertoire. Both alpha and beta chains were TCR-sequenced in around 230 tumor regions, 64 matched nontumor lung samples and more than 50 PBMC samples obtained at surgery. Results and caveats for the whole study, not just this receptor: Confirming at a functional level the hypothesis that regional TCRs recognize regional mutations was considered to require additional single-cell paired TCR alpha and beta sequencing. Ubiquitous expanded tumor TCRs were detected in blood more often at tumor resection than at routine follow-up.

The sample's time point label, decoded: sample taken at primary tumor resection. Without any cell sorting, TCR sequencing was performed on whole RNA extracted either from tumor and nontumor lung tissue or from cryopreserved PBMC samples. Samples were obtained from fewer than 80 patients with early-stage, untreated non-small cell lung cancer from the lung TRACERx cohort. Patients were selected for TCR sequencing only if sufficient RNA was available from at least two tumor regions. Libraries were prepared through 5' RACE. Sequencing relied on a NextSeq 500. To allow correction of PCR and sequencing errors, the TCR library protocol tagged every TCR cDNA molecule with a unique molecular identifier. Per the original workflow: TCR identification, UMI-based error correction and CDR3 extraction were performed with Decombinator tools. Expanded TCRs were defined as those above a frequency of 2 per 1,000, corresponding to the top 1% of the tumor frequency distribution. Each repertoire was subsampled 100 times to 5,000 TCRs, after which Renyi diversity was computed with the R vegan package. CDR3 similarity networks were built from amino acid triplet string-kernel similarity, with CDR3s being connected when pairwise similarity was above 0.82. The public sequencing data were trimmed at Q25 with fastp and processed into clonotypes with MiXCR by TCRdb, which kept only in-frame beta chains. Records with the same CDR3 protein are collapsed into one entry carrying the most frequent genes and DNA. These V and J calls rely on TCRdb rather than the paper's analysis. The sample includes some 52,000 distinct CDR3 sequences, with less than 9% observed a single time. Jointly, the top ten make up about 3.1% of the sample.

The CDR3 measures 16 amino acids from cysteine to phenylalanine. Of the read, only the CDR3 DNA is kept; its 48 bases are in frame from base 1. V is cut back by 9 bases and J by 6 bases, with 14 bases in the junction unmatched. CDR1 and CDR2 (MNHNY, SVGAGI) derive from the germline V gene (reference sequence). This clonotype was recorded many times. Its antigen specificity is not known. No base quality values were provided; no much bigger clone lies one nucleotide off. This sequence was found in a female donor with early-stage non-small cell lung cancer. Source: PBMCs, taken at surgery. The sequence joins TRBV6-6 to TRBJ2-2; TRBD1 aligns with 9 central bases. The CDR3 is CASRFPGQGNSGELFF. The DNA sequence follows: TGTGCCAGTCGATTCCCGGGACAGGGAAATTCCGGGGAGCTGTTTTTT.